The present T cell receptor beta chain was sequenced within a study of T cells in Graves' hyperthyroidism and ophthalmopathy (dated by TCRdb to the late 2010s). In terms of the full investigation: Peripheral blood samples were taken at initial diagnosis, before any treatment was given. To identify TCR V-J signatures that set the groups apart, the researchers used a discovery cohort of 100 patients, made up of 40 to 45 with Graves' ophthalmopathy and some 56 with stable Graves' hyperthyroidism. Whether ophthalmopathy could be predicted prospectively was tested in an independent validation cohort made up of roughly 19 hyperthyroidism patients plus 17 patients who later progressed to ophthalmopathy. For training and testing, the 100 or so patients in the discovery cohort were randomly divided in a 7:3 ratio. The study also compared thyroid tissue and blood T-cell repertoires from several Graves' hyperthyroidism patients. Once sampling was done, hyperthyroidism patients were given methimazole at a starting dose of 30 mg daily, whereas ophthalmopathy patients were given high-dose intravenous methylprednisolone. According to the paper, TCR Vbeta CDR3 sequencing was carried out on 135 peripheral blood samples, which came from around 43 ophthalmopathy, 75 or so hyperthyroidism and about 17 progressor patients. Overall study results and their limits: Ophthalmopathy was separated from stable hyperthyroidism by a 13 V-J signature model, with 85% to 90% sensitivity and approximately 81% specificity obtained in cross-validation and 80%/75% obtained in testing. No statistical method was used to set the sample size in advance, and investigators knew the group allocation. In validation, progression to ophthalmopathy was predicted by the model with more than 65% sensitivity and roughly 76% specificity, a median of roughly 6 months before onset. Most expanded thyroid clonotypes (frequency above 0.001) were also detected in blood, suggesting blood repertoires may reflect thyroid immune responses.

TCR beta CDR3 regions were amplified from RNA transcripts. A first-round RT-PCR of the TCR CDR3 used the HTBI primer set with the Qiagen OneStep RT-PCR kit. The libraries were constructed in a second round of multiplex PCR and then size-selected and purified. Sequencing of the libraries was done on an Illumina HiSeq2000 using paired-end 100 bp reads. In the paper's pipeline: SOAPnuke was used to process the raw data, with reads discarded if the reads contained adapters or uncalled bases, had a mean Phred below 15, or lacked an exact constant-primer or identifier match. COPE v1.2.5 was used to merge the high-quality paired reads, and each unique nucleotide sequence was defined as a clonotype. Clonotypes were aligned to IMGT TRBV, TRBD and TRBJ reference segments using MiTCR v1.1. Analysis was restricted to V-J combinations with a frequency above 0.0001, which covered roughly 99% of repertoires. A TCS score was defined as the ratio of F50 (clonal expansion) to E x V (chaos), with BLOSUM62-based TCRdist applied between CDR3 peptides within each V-J. Welch's t-statistics and random forest reduced some 510 V-J features to 10 to 15, which were used in a naive Bayes classifier (R e1071). TCRdb reprocessing: public reads trimmed at Q25 with fastp, clones called with MiXCR, in-frame beta chains kept. Entries are consolidated by CDR3 protein sequence, retaining the most common genes and DNA. These V and J calls are TCRdb output, not the study's own analysis. This sample is represented by around 360,000 distinct CDR3 sequences; about 16% of them were singletons. Of the sample, roughly 19% falls within the top ten clones.

Ophthalmopathy patients had moderately to severely active disease, with a Clinical Activity Score of 3 or more, a NOSPECS grade of 4 or more, and a disease duration of less than 3 months. The study excluded patients with uncontrolled infections, other autoimmune diseases, pregnancy or lactation. Clinical symptoms, serum thyroxine and TRAb, thyroid ultrasound, and orbital computed tomography formed the basis for the diagnoses. PBMCs were isolated from 7.5 to 10 ml of fresh peripheral blood by Ficoll-Paque density gradient centrifugation. Total RNA was extracted with Trizol reagent, and quality was checked on an Agilent 2100 Bioanalyzer. Concerning this clonotype: Its recognized antigen is unknown. No base quality information exists; no much larger clone differs at one position.

Input material: blood. The sequence came from an older woman with Graves' ophthalmopathy.

The sequenced DNA: TGTGCCAGCAGCGCGGACGGGACAGGGGTCGCTAACTATGGCTACACCTTC. Its translation is CASSADGTGVANYGYTF. The rearranged chain carries TRBV9 and TRBJ1-2, with 10 middle bases fitting TRBD1. The CDR3 runs 17 residues from the cysteine to the phenylalanine. Only the CDR3 region is kept as DNA, spanning 51 bases read in frame from base 1. Via the germline V gene, CDR1 is SGDLS and CDR2 YYNGEE. Trimming leaves V shorter by 3 bases and J shorter by 0 bases, with the junction holding 8 bases beyond the gene matches.